Shown below are 16 T cell receptor beta chains from a single sample sequenced in a study of human T cells and chemical hapten exposure. Indicated time point: pre-sensitization, week 0. Treatment of the sample: therapeutic diphenylcyclopropenone sensitization with weekly scalp DPC. In TCRdb, the RACE reads were re-called with MiXCR into one record per CDR3 protein. The repertoire holds tens of thousands of distinct CDR3 sequences, with approximately 11% as singletons. This sample comprised whole blood, obtained in connection with sensitization to the hapten diphenylcyclopropenone (DPC). All receptors derive from a woman in her thirties or forties with alopecia areata. Some clones in this sample may be carry-over from other donors' samples.

The table lists this clonotype with a count of one. This may come from a read error, since a much larger clone is one base off. Here the CDR3 DNA reads TGTGCCAGCAGTGGATATGCACAGCCCCAGCATTTT. It is translated as CASSGYAQPQHF. The V gene is TRBV6-1, the J gene TRBJ1-5; no firm D call. Germline V lookup: CDR1 MNHNS, CDR2 SASEGT. This CDR3 contains 12 residues. Trimming pared 4 bases from V and 7 bases from J, leaving 8 bases between.

The rearrangement uses TRBV19 and TRBJ2-1; D possibly corresponds to TRBD2 (5 bases). With 6 bases removed from V and 9 bases from J, the gap between germline ends came to 15 bases. This CDR3 contains 13 residues. Germline lookup yields CDR1 LNHDA and CDR2 SQIVND (reference sequence). This CDR3 is CASSPRARGEQFF. CDR3 bases: TGTGCCAGTAGCCCTAGGGCCCGGGGTGAGCAGTTCTTC. The full variable domain, in which reference TRBV19 and TRBJ2-1 provide the parts outside the CDR3, is DGGITQSPKYLFRKEGQNVTLSCEQNLNHDAMYWYRQDPGQGLRLIYYSQIVNDFQKGDIAEGYSVSREKKESFPLTVTSAQKNPTAFYLCASSPRARGEQFFGPGTRLTVL.

This clonotype was seen many times. The chain couples TRBV12-3 or TRBV12-4 to TRBJ1-1, with 7 nucleotides matching TRBD1. The trim removed 5 bases at V and 5 bases at J, leaving 8 bases unmatched. There are 14 residues in the CDR3. In DNA form, the CDR3 reads TGTGCCAGCAGTCCCCTAGGGGGCCGGACTGAAGCTTTCTTT. As protein: CASSPLGGRTEAFF.

This clonotype has at least ten counts. The chain employs TRBV7-2 and TRBJ1-1; D perhaps matches TRBD1 (5 bases). The V gene lost 2 bases and the J gene lost 6 bases, with 16 bases spanning the gap. Germline CDR1 reads SGHTA; CDR2 reads FQGNSA. CDR3 size: 15 residues. The CDR3 region has the DNA TGTGCCAGCAGCTTATATGGGGGAATTAGGGCTGAAGCTTTCTTT. This sequence encodes CASSLYGGIRAEAFF.

V gene TRBV19 combines with J gene TRBJ2-1, with 7 positions matching TRBD1. The V segment lost 7 bases and the J segment 8 bases; nucleotides outside the gene matches: 14. This CDR3 has 15 residues. The germline CDR1 and CDR2 sequences are LNHDA and SQIVND (reference sequence). The CDR3 sequence is CASTSARQGHHEQFF. DNA of the CDR3: TGTGCCAGTACCTCTGCGAGACAGGGACACCATGAGCAGTTCTTC.

A few counts support this clonotype. The chain recombines TRBV5-1 with TRBJ1-4; tentatively, D is TRBD1 (6 bases). Germline CDR1 and CDR2: SGHRS and YFSETQ. CDR3 size: 15 residues. The V gene lost 4 bases and the J gene lost 0 bases, with 10 bases spanning the gap. CDR3 sequence: CASSLRGTTNEKLFF. DNA for the CDR3: TGCGCCAGCAGCCTAAGGGGGACAACTAATGAAAAACTGTTTTTT.

This clonotype appeared once. J is TRBJ1-6 and V is TRBV5-4; a possible D gene is TRBD1 (6 bases). The CDR3 consists of 17 residues. Trimming left V 0 bases short and J 8 bases short, with 18 bases between. Germline lookup yields CDR1 SGHNT and CDR2 YYREEE (reference sequence). In nucleotides, the CDR3 is TGTGCCAGCAGCTTGGAGGACAGCACGGATGGCTATTCACCCCTCCACTTT. This translates into CASSLEDSTDGYSPLHF.

This clonotype has more than one count but fewer than ten. This rearrangement joins TRBV4-3 to TRBJ1-2; 8 bases are a match to TRBD1. Germline loops: CDR1 LGHNA, CDR2 YSLEER. The CDR3 runs 14 residues. Germline trimming cut 3 bases from V and 2 bases from J; bases unmatched to any gene: 2. The DNA for the CDR3 is TGCGCCAGCAGCCAGGGACAGGCCAACTATGGCTACACCTTC. Protein sequence: CASSQGQANYGYTF.

This clonotype was found many times. The gene calls are TRBV6-6 and TRBJ1-6; the match to TRBD1 covers 7 bases. CDR3 size: 14 residues. The V segment lost 6 bases and the J segment 6 bases; nucleotides outside the gene matches: 5. Germline V CDR1 and CDR2: MNHNY, SVGAGI (reference sequence). The CDR3 DNA reads TGTGCCAGCAGACGACAGGGTCGTAATTCACCCCTCCACTTT. This sequence encodes CASRRQGRNSPLHF.

The sample holds many counts of this clonotype. The genes are TRBV11-2 and TRBJ1-5; 9 positions match TRBD1. Trimming took 5 bases from V and 7 from J; bases not matched to a gene: 9. Germline-derived CDR1 and CDR2 are SGHAT and FQNNGV. CDR3 length: 15 amino acids. Here the CDR3 reads CASSPRGGQGQPQHF. The CDR3 nucleotides read TGTGCCAGCAGCCCCCGCGGGGGACAGGGCCAGCCCCAGCATTTT.

The genes are TRBV5-4 and TRBJ2-1; a weak D match, TRBD2 (5 bases). Germline V gives CDR1 SGHNT, CDR2 YYREEE (reference sequence). The CDR3 spans 14 residues. Trimming pared 7 bases from V and 5 bases from J, leaving 16 bases between. The CDR3 DNA reads as TGTGCCAGCGCAACCGGTGGGGAGAACAATGAGCAGTTCTTC. It translates to CASATGGENNEQFF.

This clonotype was detected only a few times. The CDR3 loop is CASSLSSGNTEAFF. In DNA, the CDR3 is TGTGCCAGCAGCTTAAGCAGCGGGAACACTGAAGCTTTCTTT. The rearrangement joins TRBV7-3 to TRBJ1-1; D remains unclear. Germline V gene sequence: CDR1 SGHTA, CDR2 FQGTGA. The CDR3 extends over 14 amino acids. Trimming left V 1 base short and J 1 base short, with 7 bases between.

This clonotype showed up many times. This chain joins TRBV2 and TRBJ2-1, with 13 bases fitting TRBD2. V lost 6 bases to trimming and J lost 9 bases; unmatched junction nucleotides: 20. The V gene's germline CDR1 is SNHLY and CDR2 FYNNEI. The CDR3 length is 19 residues. The DNA for the CDR3 is TGTGCCAGCAGCCCCGGGACAGGGACTAGCGGGGTTCGATCTAGTGAGCAGTTCTTC. Amino acids: CASSPGTGTSGVRSSEQFF.

For this clonotype: The missing conserved phenylalanine or tryptophan at the end of this CDR3 makes a read error likely. V and J are TRBV5-1 and TRBJ2-3; D is possibly TRBD2 (6 bases). The CDR3 has 15 amino acids. Trimming cost V 8 bases and J 6 bases, with 22 bases left between them. Germline V gene lookup returns CDR1 SGHRS and CDR2 YFSETQ. The CDR3 coding sequence is TGCGCCAGTAACCAGGGACTCGTACCCTCGGATACGCAGTATTTA. This encodes CASNQGLVPSDTQYL.

The chain recombines TRBV19 with TRBJ2-6; perhaps TRBD2 as D (5 bases). The CDR3 is made up of 20 amino acids. Germline V gives CDR1 LNHDA, CDR2 SQIVND (reference sequence). Trimming cost V 3 bases and J 2 bases, with 23 bases left between them. The CDR3 loop reads CASSIQVIATRPPGANVLTF. Here the CDR3 DNA reads TGTGCCAGTAGTATTCAGGTTATAGCGACCAGGCCCCCTGGGGCCAACGTCCTGACTTTC.

This clonotype was seen many times. The chain recombines TRBV19 with TRBJ2-7; 9 bases are a match to TRBD1. This CDR3 spans 13 amino acids. The germline V gene encodes CDR1 LNHDA and CDR2 SQIVND (reference sequence). V shed 8 bases, J shed 5 bases, and the junction held 7 bases outside the gene matches. The CDR3 protein is CASQGTGWDEQYF. CDR3 nucleotide sequence: TGTGCCAGTCAAGGGACAGGGTGGGACGAGCAGTACTTC. Drawing the rest from reference TRBV19 and TRBJ2-7, the complete variable domain is DGGITQSPKYLFRKEGQNVTLSCEQNLNHDAMYWYRQDPGQGLRLIYYSQIVNDFQKGDIAEGYSVSREKKESFPLTVTSAQKNPTAFYLCASQGTGWDEQYFGPGTRLTVT.